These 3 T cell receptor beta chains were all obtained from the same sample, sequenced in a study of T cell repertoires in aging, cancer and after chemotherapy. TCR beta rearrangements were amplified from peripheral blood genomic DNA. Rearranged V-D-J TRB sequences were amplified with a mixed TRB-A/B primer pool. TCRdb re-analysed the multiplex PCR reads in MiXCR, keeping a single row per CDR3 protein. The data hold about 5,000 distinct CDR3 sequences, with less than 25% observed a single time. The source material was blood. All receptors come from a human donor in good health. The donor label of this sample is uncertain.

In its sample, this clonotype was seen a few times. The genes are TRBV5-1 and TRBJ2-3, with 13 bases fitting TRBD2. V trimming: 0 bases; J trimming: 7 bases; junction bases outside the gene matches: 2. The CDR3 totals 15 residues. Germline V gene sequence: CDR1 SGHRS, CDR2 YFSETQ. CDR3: CASSLGTSGGNTQYF. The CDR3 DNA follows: TGCGCCAGCAGCTTGGGGACTAGCGGGGGAAATACGCAGTATTTT.

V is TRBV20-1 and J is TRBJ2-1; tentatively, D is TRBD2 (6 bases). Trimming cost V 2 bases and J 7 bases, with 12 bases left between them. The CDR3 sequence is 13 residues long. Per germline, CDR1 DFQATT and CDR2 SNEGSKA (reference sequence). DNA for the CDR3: TGCAGTGCTAGAATTCCGGGGAGGAATGAGCAGTTCTTC. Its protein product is CSARIPGRNEQFF.

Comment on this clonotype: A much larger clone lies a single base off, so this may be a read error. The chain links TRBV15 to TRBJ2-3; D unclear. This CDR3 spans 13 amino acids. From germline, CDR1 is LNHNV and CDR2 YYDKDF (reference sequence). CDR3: CTTSSVSTDTQYF. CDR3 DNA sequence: TGTACCACCAGCAGCGTCAGCACAGATACGCAGTATTTT.